Below are 27 T cell receptor beta chains sequenced from a single sample in a study of vaccination effects on CD4 cells after COVID-19. Under the ViraFEST assay, PBMC were stimulated with viral peptide pools so that antigen-specific CD4+ T cells expanded. Sequencing was performed afterwards. When around 10 days of culture had elapsed, CD4+ T cells were isolated. No cognate antigen is known for these TCRs. Produced via immunoSEQ multiplex PCR; TCRdb's table is partial and in-frame only. Of under 65,000 clones listed, around 80% are singletons. This specimen was CD4+ T cells from PBMCs cultured with HCoV-229E spike peptides, taken before COVID-19 vaccination. These receptors came from a human donor who received a COVID-19 vaccine.

V gene TRBV12-3 or TRBV12-4 combines with J gene TRBJ2-1; D not certain. Trimming left V 4 bases short and J 2 bases short, with 0 bases between. The CDR3 is made up of 11 amino acids. DNA of the CDR3: TGTGCCAGCAGTTCCTACAATGAGCAGTTCTTC. Its protein is CASSSYNEQFF.

The chain joins TRBV2 to TRBJ2-2; a possible D gene is TRBD1 (5 bases). The CDR3 sequence is 12 residues long. Per germline, CDR1 SNHLY and CDR2 FYNNEI. The V end was cut by 4 bases, the J end by 7 bases, with 7 bases between. The CDR3 here is CASSATVGELFF. Here the CDR3 DNA reads TGTGCCAGCAGTGCGACAGTCGGGGAGCTGTTTTTT.

The rearrangement uses TRBV2 and TRBJ2-7; unclear D gene. The V gene's germline CDR1 is SNHLY and CDR2 FYNNEI. Trimming cost V 6 bases and J 2 bases, with 5 bases left between them. The CDR3 consists of 11 residues. CDR3 residues: CASRETYEQYV. CDR3 bases: TGTGCCAGCAGAGAAACCTACGAGCAGTACGTC.

The chain recombines TRBV30 with TRBJ1-6; D gene uncertain. V lost 2 bases to trimming and J lost 10 bases, with 15 bases between them. There are 14 residues in the CDR3. Germline V lookup: CDR1 GTSNPN, CDR2 SVGIG (reference sequence). CDR3 in DNA: TGTGCCTGGAGTTCAGAGACCCTTGGGTCACCCCTCCACTTT. It specifies CAWSSETLGSPLHF.

This clone occurred a few times. The rearrangement links TRBV10-3 to TRBJ1-1, with 9 bases identical to TRBD1. The CDR3 is 15 amino acids. Per the germline V gene, CDR1 is ENHRY and CDR2 is SYGVKD. The V segment lost 6 bases and the J segment 5 bases; nucleotides outside the gene matches: 10. DNA of the CDR3: TGTGCCATCAGCCCGGGACAGGGATTGGGAACTGAAGCTTTCTTT. Amino acid sequence: CAISPGQGLGTEAFF.

The count of this clone is one. This chain joins TRBV18 and TRBJ2-1, with 8 nucleotides matching TRBD1. The CDR3 contains 17 residues. The V gene's germline CDR1 is KGHSH and CDR2 LQKENI. V trimming: 4 bases; J trimming: 3 bases; junction bases outside the gene matches: 11. CDR3 region: CASSQRTGLILYNEQFF. CDR3 in DNA: TGTGCCAGCTCACAGAGGACAGGGCTAATCCTCTACAATGAGCAGTTCTTC.

The rearrangement joins TRBV30 to TRBJ2-2; D is tentatively TRBD1 or TRBD2 (5 bases each). The CDR3 has 17 amino acids. V shed 0 bases and J shed 4 bases, with 18 bases lying between them. Germline V gives CDR1 GTSNPN, CDR2 SVGIG (reference sequence). CDR3 DNA: TGTGCCTGGAGTGTAGGACTTGCCCAGGGAAGCACCGGGGAGCTGTTTTTT. Its protein is CAWSVGLAQGSTGELFF.

About this clone itself: At one boundary the junction diverges from the germline segment, which might be a read error. This rearrangement joins TRBV12-5 to TRBJ2-2; D remains ambiguous. The CDR3 spans 15 residues. The V gene's germline CDR1 is LGHNT and CDR2 FRNRAP. CDR3 sequence reads: CASGHPPANTGELFF. CDR3 bases: TGTGCTAGTGGTCACCCGCCAGCGAATACCGGGGAGCTGTTTTTT.

The genes are TRBV24-1 and TRBJ2-1; 10 positions agree with TRBD2. Germline CDR1 KGHDR, CDR2 SFDVKD. Trimming at V came to 4 bases and at J to 4 bases, leaving 3 bases not matched to a gene. The CDR3 sequence is 15 residues long. CDR3 loop: CATSDASGGYNEQFF. In DNA, the CDR3 is TGTGCCACCAGTGACGCTAGCGGGGGATACAATGAGCAGTTCTTC.

CDR3 sequence reads: CASSSSVQGNSPLHF. For the CDR3, the DNA is TGTGCCAGCAGTTCTTCCGTACAGGGGAATTCACCCCTCCACTTT. The V call is TRBV6-5, the J call TRBJ1-6, with 7 bases lining up with TRBD1. The V and J ends lost 4 bases and 7 bases, in that order; junction bases with no gene match: 7. The germline gives CDR1 MNHEY, CDR2 SVGAGI. This CDR3 has 15 amino acids.

The chain is built from TRBV6-5 and TRBJ1-2, with 8 bases matching TRBD1. Germline V CDR1 and CDR2: MNHEY, SVGAGI. The CDR3 contains 13 residues. Unmatched junction bases numbered 13, after V lost 10 bases and J lost 9 bases. The CDR3: CATSRTGTTRYTF. CDR3 coding DNA: TGTGCCACCAGCCGGACAGGGACAACCCGCTACACCTTC.

The chain uses TRBV9 and TRBJ2-2; D tentatively reads TRBD1 or TRBD2 (5 bases each). This CDR3 spans 17 amino acids. V shed 0 bases and J shed 0 bases, with 12 bases lying between them. The germline gives CDR1 SGDLS, CDR2 YYNGEE. The CDR3 here is CASSVVPGTTNTGELFF. CDR3 DNA: TGTGCCAGCAGCGTAGTCCCCGGGACGACGAACACCGGGGAGCTGTTTTTT. Complete variable domain (other parts from reference TRBV9 and TRBJ2-2): DSGVTQTPKHLITATGQRVTLRCSPRSGDLSVYWYQQSLDQGLQFLIQYYNGEERAKGNILERFSAQQFPDLHSELNLSSLELGDSALYFCASSVVPGTTNTGELFFGEGSRLTVL.

The gene calls are TRBV28 and TRBJ2-6; D unclear. The V gene's germline CDR1 is MDHEN and CDR2 SYDVKM. The germline V and J ends were trimmed by 7 bases and 0 bases, with 13 bases remaining between them. The CDR3 sequence is 16 residues long. CDR3 sequence (DNA): TGTGCCAGCATCGAAAGACGGAACTCTGGGGCCAACGTCCTGACTTTC. This translates into CASIERRNSGANVLTF.

This chain joins TRBV19 and TRBJ2-4; a weak D match, TRBD1 (6 bases). The V and J ends lost 7 bases and 2 bases respectively, with 15 bases between them. Germline CDR1 LNHDA, CDR2 SQIVND (reference sequence). The CDR3 has 15 amino acids. In DNA, the CDR3 is TGTGCCAGTACCAAATCAGGGACAACCAAAAACATTCAGTACTTC. Protein sequence: CASTKSGTTKNIQYF.

The V gene is TRBV15, the J gene TRBJ2-3, with 10 nucleotides matching TRBD1. V dropped 2 bases and J dropped 6; count of bases not matched to a gene: 2. Germline CDR1 LNHNV, CDR2 YYDKDF (reference sequence). The CDR3 is 14 amino acids. CDR3 nucleotides: TGTGCCACCAGCAGAAGGACAGGGGGTGATACGCAGTATTTT. This gives the protein CATSRRTGGDTQYF.

The J gene is TRBJ1-6, the V gene TRBV5-6, with D tentatively TRBD1 (5 bases). Trimming left V 4 bases short and J 9 bases short, with 14 bases between. The germline V gene has CDR1 SGHDT and CDR2 YYEEEE. The CDR3 sequence is 14 residues long. The CDR3 loop is CASSPSGFSSPLHF. For the CDR3, the DNA is TGTGCCAGCAGCCCGTCAGGGTTCTCTTCACCCCTCCACTTT.

This clone is a singleton in its sample. This rearrangement joins TRBV6-6 to TRBJ1-5; unclear D gene. The CDR3 contains 11 residues. CDR1 MNHNY and CDR2 SVGAGI come from the germline V gene (reference sequence). Trimming left V 6 bases short and J 6 bases short, with 6 bases between. CDR3 loop: CASSNVQPQHF. Here the CDR3 DNA reads TGTGCCAGCAGCAACGTTCAGCCCCAGCATTTT.

The count of this clone is one. The rearrangement links TRBV6-5 to TRBJ1-4, with D maybe TRBD1 (6 bases). From germline, CDR1 is MNHEY and CDR2 SVGAGI. The CDR3 spans 13 residues. V lost 8 bases and J 4 bases, leaving 11 bases between the germline ends. The CDR3 nucleotides read TGTGCCAGCCGGACAGCGGATAATGAAAAACTGTTTTTT. This encodes CASRTADNEKLFF.

The J gene is TRBJ1-1, the V gene TRBV10-1; the D is unclear. This CDR3 is 13 amino acids long. Between the trimmed V and J ends, which lost 4 bases and 1 base, there was a span of 7 bases. Germline V gene sequence: CDR1 WNHNN, CDR2 SYGVQD (reference sequence). CDR3 loop: CASSAAGNTEAFF. CDR3 bases: TGCGCCAGCAGTGCGGCAGGGAACACTGAAGCTTTCTTT.

This clone was counted a single time. The V gene is TRBV7-9, the J gene TRBJ1-6; D unresolved. V was pared by 1 base and J by 7 bases, with 2 bases between. The CDR3 sequence is 12 residues long. The germline gives CDR1 SEHNR, CDR2 FQNEAQ (reference sequence). The CDR3 coding sequence is TGTGCCAGCAGCTTAGAGAATTCACCCCTCCACTTT. It yields the protein CASSLENSPLHF.

The genes are TRBV6-4 and TRBJ1-2; D possibly corresponds to TRBD1 (6 bases). The V and J ends lost 5 bases and 2 bases respectively, with 9 bases between them. The CDR3 sequence is 13 residues long. Germline CDR1 and CDR2: MRHNA and SNTAGT. This CDR3 is CASSFDRNYGYTF. The CDR3 DNA is TGTGCCAGCAGTTTCGACAGGAACTATGGCTACACCTTC.

V gene TRBV12-3 or TRBV12-4 combines with J gene TRBJ1-5, with D maybe TRBD1 (5 bases). This CDR3 is 13 amino acids long. Trimming shortened V by 5 bases and J by 3 bases, and 8 bases separated the two germline ends. The CDR3 sequence is CASSGQDNQPQHF. Here the CDR3 DNA reads TGTGCCAGCAGTGGACAAGACAATCAGCCCCAGCATTTT.

The genes are TRBV30 and TRBJ1-1; D remains ambiguous. V was clipped by 1 base and J by 2 bases, with 5 bases between them. Germline V lookup: CDR1 GTSNPN, CDR2 SVGIG (reference sequence). The CDR3 is made up of 12 amino acids. Here the CDR3 DNA reads TGTGCCTGGAGTGGACCCAACACTGAAGCTTTCTTT. Translating it yields CAWSGPNTEAFF.

The chain links TRBV18 to TRBJ2-6; D call uncertain. Germline V gene lookup returns CDR1 KGHSH and CDR2 LQKENI. The CDR3 has 15 residues. V was pared by 2 bases and J by 0 bases, with 5 bases between. The CDR3 region has the DNA TGTGCCAGCTCACCAGGTGGCTCTGGGGCCAACGTCCTGACTTTC. It translates to CASSPGGSGANVLTF.

The DNA of the CDR3 is TGTGCCAGCTCGCGGGACCGTCCGAACACCGGGGAGCTGTTTTTT. Amino acids: CASSRDRPNTGELFF. V and J are TRBV18 and TRBJ2-2; a weak D match, TRBD2 (6 bases). This CDR3 has 15 amino acids. Germline CDR1 and CDR2: KGHSH and LQKENI. Trimming removed 6 bases from V and 0 bases from J, with 11 bases in between.

The V gene is TRBV24-1, the J gene TRBJ2-1; weak D call: TRBD2 (5 bases). From germline, CDR1 is KGHDR and CDR2 SFDVKD. The CDR3 loop spans 16 amino acids. Trimming pared 4 bases from V and 0 bases from J, leaving 12 bases between. This CDR3 is CATSEVTGSSYNEQFF. In nucleotides, the CDR3 is TGTGCCACCAGTGAGGTGACGGGGAGCTCCTACAATGAGCAGTTCTTC.

This chain connects TRBV30 to TRBJ1-5; TRBD1 might be the D (5 bases). The V end lost 3 bases, the J end lost 6 bases, and 12 bases lay between the germline ends. Germline lookup yields CDR1 GTSNPN and CDR2 SVGIG (reference sequence). The CDR3 totals 13 residues. CDR3 loop: CAWSMGGTQPQHF. The CDR3 nucleotides are TGTGCCTGGAGCATGGGAGGGACTCAGCCCCAGCATTTT.